This T cell receptor beta chain was sequenced in a study of T cells after yellow fever vaccination. In this sample, this clonotype turned up many times. Its antigen is undetermined. Trimming took 5 bases from V and 12 from J, leaving 8 bases between them. The CDR3 spans 10 residues. 5'RACE template switching generated TCR cDNA, adding a universal primer site and UMIs. MiXCR was run by TCRdb on the 5' RACE reads, yielding one entry per CDR3 protein. In the table there are a few hundred thousand distinct CDR3 sequences, around 4.9% of which are singletons. Overall study findings and caveats: By day 5 rather than day 15, the secondary response had peaked, though it was weaker. Most primary-vaccination clones recurred post-booster (around 95% CD4, roughly 91% CD8).

Sequencing was performed on CD4+ T cells sorted from PBMCs, taken on the day of the yellow fever booster vaccination. The chain employs TRBV12-3 or TRBV12-4 and TRBJ2-1, with D perhaps matching TRBD2 (6 bases). The receptor was isolated from a man younger than 30 who received the YFV17D yellow fever vaccine. The CDR3 is CASSGTGQFF. The CDR3 nucleotides read TGTGCCAGCAGTGGGACTGGGCAGTTCTTC.